Below are 2 T cell receptor beta chains sequenced from a single sample in a study of cytomegalovirus exposure and HLA in healthy donors. Generated by immunoSEQ multiplex PCR, the TCRdb table keeps only in-frame clones and is missing some. The data hold hundreds of thousands of clones, with 83% observed a single time. Sequenced material: PBMCs. Receptors were obtained from a woman aged 18 to 35 in good health and CMV-seronegative.

This clone was observed a handful of times. The rearrangement joins TRBV2 to TRBJ1-2, with a tentative D call TRBD1 (6 bases). This CDR3 has 15 residues. Germline V gene lookup returns CDR1 SNHLY and CDR2 FYNNEI. Trimming took 5 bases from V and 6 from J, leaving 19 bases between them. For the CDR3, the DNA is TGTGCCAGCAGTCCCGGGCGGGGGCGGACCCATGGCTACACCTTC. It translates to CASSPGRGRTHGYTF.

With regard to this clone: Sequence at one end of the junction differs from germline and may be a read error. The chain recombines TRBV11-2 with TRBJ2-2; 11 bases map to TRBD2. This CDR3 spans 18 amino acids. Germline CDR1 reads SGHAT; CDR2 reads FQNNGV. The CDR3 region is CASNLGIAGGPGTGELFF. The CDR3, as DNA: TGTGCCAGCAACTTAGGAATAGCGGGAGGGCCGGGCACCGGGGAGCTGTTTTTT.